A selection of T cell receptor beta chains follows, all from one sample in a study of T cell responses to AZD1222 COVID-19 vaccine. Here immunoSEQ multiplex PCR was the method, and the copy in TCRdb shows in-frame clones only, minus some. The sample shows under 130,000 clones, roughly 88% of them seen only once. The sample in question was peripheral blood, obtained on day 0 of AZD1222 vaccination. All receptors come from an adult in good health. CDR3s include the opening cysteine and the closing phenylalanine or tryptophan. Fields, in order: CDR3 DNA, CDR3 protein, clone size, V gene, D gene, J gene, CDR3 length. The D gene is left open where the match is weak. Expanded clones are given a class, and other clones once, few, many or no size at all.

TGCAGCGTTTTAGCAGAGACAAACACCGGGGAGCTGTTTTTT CSVLAETNTGELFF NA TRBV29-1 NA TRBJ2-2 14
TGCGCCAGCAGCCATCTAGTGAACACCGGGGAGCTGTTTTTT CASSHLVNTGELFF NA TRBV4-1 NA TRBJ2-2 14
TGTGCCAGCAGTTACTCCGTAAGGAGCAATCAGCCCCAGCATTTT CASSYSVRSNQPQHF once TRBV6-5 NA TRBJ1-5 15
TGTGCCACCAGTGACCCGGGACAGGGGTTGAATGAGCAGTTCTTC CATSDPGQGLNEQFF NA TRBV24-1 TRBD1 TRBJ2-1 15
TGTGCCAGTAGTATTTCCGGGACCTTGAACACTGAAGCTTTCTTT CASSISGTLNTEAFF NA TRBV19 NA TRBJ1-1 15
TGTGCCAGTAGTATGGGGGCCTGGGAGACTTACGAGCAGTACTTC CASSMGAWETYEQYF NA TRBV19 NA TRBJ2-7 15
TGCGCCAGCAGCTTGGTTGTGACAGGGGACTATGGCTACACCTTC CASSLVVTGDYGYTF NA TRBV5-1 TRBD1 TRBJ1-2 15
TGTGCCAGCAGAAACTCCGGGGAGCTGTTTTTT CASRNSGELFF once TRBV12-3/TRBV12-4 NA TRBJ2-2 11
TGTGCCAGCAGCTCAAACAGGGTCCAGCCCCAGCATTTT CASSSNRVQPQHF few TRBV7-8 NA TRBJ1-5 13
TGCGCCAGCAGCCAAATGACAGGGGTCAGCAATCAGCCCCAGCATTTT CASSQMTGVSNQPQHF NA TRBV4-1 TRBD1 TRBJ1-5 16
TGCGCCAGCAGCCAAGAAGGACCAGGGACTCCAAATGAGCAGTTCTTC CASSQEGPGTPNEQFF NA TRBV4-3 NA TRBJ2-1 16
TGTGCCTGGAGTGTACTTCGGGAGACCCAGTACTTC CAWSVLRETQYF NA TRBV30 NA TRBJ2-5 12
TGTGCCAGCACCTCAGGGGCCAGATCCTATGGCTACACCTTC CASTSGARSYGYTF NA TRBV28 NA TRBJ1-2 14
TGTGCCAGCAGCTTCCAGGGTCTCTTCTCTGGAAACACCATATATTTT CASSFQGLFSGNTIYF NA TRBV7-6 NA TRBJ1-3 16
TGTGCCAGCAGCGGGGGACAGTGGCTAACCTACGAGCAGTACTTC CASSGGQWLTYEQYF NA TRBV5-7 TRBD1 TRBJ2-7 15
TGTGCCAGCAGTTTTTCGGGACCCTACGAGCAGTACTTC CASSFSGPYEQYF NA TRBV27 NA TRBJ2-7 13
TGTGCCAGCAGCTCCCTCGACAGGGTGGGCACCGGGGAGCTGTTTTTT CASSSLDRVGTGELFF NA TRBV6-2/TRBV6-3 TRBD1 TRBJ2-2 16
TGTGCCAGCAGCCCCTTTTTTTGGGTCGCACCAAACTATGGCTACACCTTC CASSPFFWVAPNYGYTF NA TRBV11-3 NA TRBJ1-2 17
TGTGCCAGCAGCCGTACCAGGGGTAGCTCCTACAATGAGCAGTTCTTC CASSRTRGSSYNEQFF NA TRBV3-1/TRBV3-2 NA TRBJ2-1 16
TGTGCCAGTAGTATGGTCGGGGCCTACGAGCAGTACTTC CASSMVGAYEQYF NA TRBV19 NA TRBJ2-7 13
TGTGCCAGCTCAATTCTACCCCCAGGGGGCAACACCGGGGAGCTGTTTTTT CASSILPPGGNTGELFF NA TRBV18 TRBD1 TRBJ2-2 17
TGTGCCAGCAGCCCAGTTGGCAGGATGAACACTGAAGCTTTCTTT CASSPVGRMNTEAFF NA TRBV9 NA TRBJ1-1 15
TGTGCCACCAGTGATCCGAGGCTCACTGAAGCTTTCTTT CATSDPRLTEAFF NA TRBV24-1 NA TRBJ1-1 13
TGCGCCAGTGGATCAAAGGGCACTGAAGCTTTCTTT CASGSKGTEAFF NA TRBV23-1 NA TRBJ1-1 12
TGTGCCATCAGTGAACGGGACAGCTCCTACGAGCAGTACTTC CAISERDSSYEQYF NA TRBV10-3 TRBD1 TRBJ2-7 14
TGTGCCAGCACCGGGACAGGGATAGAGGGCTACACCTTC CASTGTGIEGYTF NA TRBV5-4 TRBD1 TRBJ1-2 13
TGCGCCAGCAGCTTTAGCGGGACTCTACAAGAGACCCAGTACTTC CASSFSGTLQETQYF once TRBV5-1 TRBD2 TRBJ2-5 15
TGTGCCAGCAGCTTAGCCGGGGACAGGGGACACCACGAGCAGTACTTC CASSLAGDRGHHEQYF NA TRBV7-9 TRBD1 TRBJ2-7 16
TGTGCCAGCAGACCCGGGATAACAGATACGCAGTATTTT CASRPGITDTQYF NA TRBV6-5 NA TRBJ2-3 13
TGTGCCAGCAGCACCGAGGCGCTGAACTATGGCTACACCTTC CASSTEALNYGYTF NA TRBV11-1 NA TRBJ1-2 14
TGTGCCAGCAGTGAAGTCAGTCGAAGGGACGGGGAGCTGTTTTTT CASSEVSRRDGELFF NA TRBV2 NA TRBJ2-2 15
TGCAGTGCGGCCCGTCTTGGGGAGCAGTACTTC CSAARLGEQYF NA TRBV20-1 NA TRBJ2-7 11
TGTGCCAGCAGTTTATGGTCCCCTGGTGGAAACACTGAAGCTTTCTTT CASSLWSPGGNTEAFF NA TRBV27 NA TRBJ1-1 16
TGTGCCTGGAGTCCCCTCCAGGGGGGGATCTATGGCTACACCTTC CAWSPLQGGIYGYTF NA TRBV30 TRBD1 TRBJ1-2 15
TGTGCCAGCAGCCCCCGAGGGGGCTCTGGAAACACCATATATTTT CASSPRGGSGNTIYF NA TRBV7-8 NA TRBJ1-3 15
TGTGCCAGCAGTGACTCTCAGTACACTGAAGCTTTCTTT CASSDSQYTEAFF NA TRBV6-4 NA TRBJ1-1 13
TGTGCCAGCTCACCAAGTGGGGGAGTCTATGGCTACACCTTC CASSPSGGVYGYTF NA TRBV18 NA TRBJ1-2 14
TGTGCCGTCACAGGTGCCACCGGGGAGCTGTTTTTT CAVTGATGELFF NA TRBV28 NA TRBJ2-2 12
TGTGCCACTTCAGAGGTGCCTGGAAACACCATATATTTT CATSEVPGNTIYF NA TRBV28 NA TRBJ1-3 13
TGTGCCAGCAGTCCCGCGATCAGTGAGCAGTTCTTC CASSPAISEQFF NA TRBV6-5 NA TRBJ2-1 12
TGTGCCTGGAGTGTAGGCGATACGCAGTATTTT CAWSVGDTQYF NA TRBV30 NA TRBJ2-3 11
TGTGCCAGCAGCTTAGAGTCAGGGGACTACGAGCAGTACTTC CASSLESGDYEQYF NA TRBV11-2 NA TRBJ2-7 14
TGCGCCAGCAGTGAGTCCGGCAATCAGCCCCAGCATTTT CASSESGNQPQHF NA TRBV10-2 NA TRBJ1-5 13
TGCAGCGTTGAAGGAGGGACAGCGAACACCGGGGAGCTGTTTTTT CSVEGGTANTGELFF NA TRBV29-1 TRBD1 TRBJ2-2 15
TGTGCCTGGAGCATTAGACAGTTCCTCTATGGCTACACCTTC CAWSIRQFLYGYTF NA TRBV30 NA TRBJ1-2 14
TGTGCCAGCAGCCGTATGTTCCAGGGCTGGGGAAGCAATCAGCCCCAGCATTTT CASSRMFQGWGSNQPQHF NA TRBV5-6 NA TRBJ1-5 18
TGCAGCGTCCATGACCAGGGTACCAACTATGGCTACACCTTC CSVHDQGTNYGYTF NA TRBV29-1 NA TRBJ1-2 14
TGTGCCAGCAGCGCCTTCGGACAGGGTGGTGGAAACACCATATATTTT CASSAFGQGGGNTIYF NA TRBV9 TRBD1 TRBJ1-3 16
TGTGCCAGCAGCTCCCGAGGGTTAGGCGGCGAGCAGTACTTC CASSSRGLGGEQYF once TRBV7-2 NA TRBJ2-7 14
TGTGCCAGCAGCGTAGATGTTAGCTACAATGAGCAGTTCTTC CASSVDVSYNEQFF NA TRBV9 NA TRBJ2-1 14
TGCGCCAGCAGCCCATGGACAGGGAGCAATCAGCCCCAGCATTTT CASSPWTGSNQPQHF NA TRBV5-1 TRBD1 TRBJ1-5 15